The source of this T cell receptor (beta chain) is a study of blood T cells in healthy people across ages. This clonotype was observed at least ten times. CDR1 and CDR2 from the germline V gene are SGHRS and YFSETQ. Unmatched junction bases numbered 5, after V lost 9 bases and J lost 2 bases. The CDR3 has 13 residues. The use of a sample-barcoded 5' primer and a J-beta primer mix characterized a second PCR of about 6 to 12 cycles. TCRdb called the 5' RACE reads again in MiXCR, with one record for every CDR3 protein. The data show 700,000 to 1,000,000 distinct CDR3 sequences, with around 45% seen just once and under 20% held by the top ten.

The sample consisted of blood. The clonotype was recovered from a man aged 60 to 75 in good health. The chain combines TRBV5-1 with TRBJ1-1; 9 bases match TRBD1. CDR3 in amino acids: CATRTGANTEAFF. The CDR3 DNA reads as TGCGCCACCCGGACAGGGGCCAACACTGAAGCTTTCTTT.